These 26 T cell receptor beta chains originate from one sample sequenced in a study of CD8+CD57+ T cells in acquired aplastic anemia. The template used for profiling TCR beta VDJ and CDR3 was genomic DNA. Using its own MiXCR run on the reads, TCRdb lists one record per CDR3 protein. The sample records hundreds of thousands of distinct CDR3 sequences, 60% to 80% being singletons. Sequencing was carried out using sorted CD4+, CD8+, or CD8+CD57+ T cells (not recorded which) from PBMCs. The receptor source for this set is a human donor in good health, serving as a control.

This clonotype was picked up many times. The rearrangement uses TRBV7-2 and TRBJ1-1; perhaps TRBD1 as D (5 bases). Germline assignment: CDR1 SGHTA and CDR2 FQGNSA. The CDR3 runs to 14 residues. Deletions cut 5 bases from V and 4 bases from J, with 14 bases between. CDR3 DNA sequence: TGTGCCAGCAGCACCGAGGGGAGTGGCACTGAAGCTTTCTTT. This codes for CASSTEGSGTEAFF.

The chain is built from TRBV7-3 and TRBJ2-7; D might be TRBD1 (5 bases). Germline V CDR1 and CDR2: SGHTA, FQGTGA. The length of the CDR3 is 13 residues. CDR3: CASSFYTSSGANV. Written as DNA, the CDR3 is TGTGCCAGCAGCTTTTATACCTCCTCTGGGGCCAACGTC.

The chain carries TRBV12-5 and TRBJ1-5; TRBD1 agrees at 10 bases. The CDR3 has 16 residues. Trimming at V came to 7 bases and at J to 2 bases, leaving 8 bases not matched to a gene. The germline CDR1 and CDR2 sequences are LGHNT and FRNRAP. The CDR3 loop is CASAPRDRGGNQPQHF. CDR3 coding DNA: TGTGCTAGTGCCCCTAGGGACAGGGGTGGCAATCAGCCCCAGCATTTT.

Worth noting for this clonotype: A read error may be the cause here, since a much bigger clone is one base away. The V and J genes are TRBV10-3 and TRBJ2-7; no clear D. CDR3 length equals 13 residues. The V gene's germline CDR1 is ENHRY and CDR2 SYGVKD. Here the CDR3 DNA reads TGTGCCAGCAGTACTTCTCGGCGCGACGAGCAGTACTTC. Protein sequence: CASSTSRRDEQYF.

The rearrangement links TRBV6-2 or TRBV6-3 to TRBJ1-6; D not certain. There are 15 residues in the CDR3. The germline V gene encodes CDR1 MNHEY and CDR2 SVGEGT. Trimming shortened V by 5 bases and J by 5 bases, and 13 bases separated the two germline ends. The CDR3 is CASSPRESNNSPLHF. CDR3 in DNA: TGTGCCAGCAGTCCGCGGGAGTCCAATAATTCACCCCTCCACTTT.

This clonotype was seen ten or more times. The chain joins TRBV2 to TRBJ2-7; D possibly corresponds to TRBD1 (6 bases). This CDR3 has 13 residues. Deletions cut 11 bases from V and 0 bases from J, with 14 bases between. Germline assignment: CDR1 SNHLY and CDR2 FYNNEI. The CDR3 sequence is CALPRDNSYEQYF. The CDR3 DNA reads as TGTGCCTTACCCCGGGACAACTCCTACGAGCAGTACTTC.

The rearrangement links TRBV20-1 to TRBJ2-3; TRBD1 matches at 8 bases. Germline values: CDR1 DFQATT, CDR2 SNEGSKA (reference sequence). The CDR3 loop spans 16 amino acids. V gave up 3 bases and J gave up 4 bases; unmatched junction bases: 12. The CDR3 coding sequence is TGCAGTGCTAGCCCAGGGGGCCAGGCTGTATCAGATACGCAGTATTTT. Translated, it gives CSASPGGQAVSDTQYF.

CDR3 residues: CSARDPGRGQGALGYGYTF. As DNA, the CDR3 is TGCAGTGCTAGAGACCCTGGGCGCGGACAGGGGGCTTTGGGGTATGGCTACACCTTC. V usage is TRBV20-1 and J usage is TRBJ1-2; 11 nucleotides align to TRBD1. Trimming took 0 bases from V and 5 from J; bases not matched to a gene: 17. This CDR3 spans 19 amino acids. In germline, CDR1 is DFQATT, CDR2 SNEGSKA (reference sequence).

V is TRBV6-2 or TRBV6-3 and J is TRBJ2-2; 7 bases align to TRBD1. Germline V CDR1 and CDR2: MNHEY, SVGEGT. This CDR3 contains 13 residues. The ends lost 7 bases at V and 3 bases at J; junction bases unmatched: 2. In DNA, the CDR3 is TGTGCCAGCAATCAGGGGGACACCGGGGAGCTGTTTTTT. Translated, it gives CASNQGDTGELFF.

J is TRBJ2-1 and V is TRBV20-1; D may be TRBD1 or TRBD2 (5 bases each). Germline lookup yields CDR1 DFQATT and CDR2 SNEGSKA (reference sequence). There are 16 residues in the CDR3. As DNA, the CDR3 is TGCAGCGTTAGAGGGCTCAGGGCTAGATACTACAATGAGCAGTTCTTC. As protein: CSVRGLRARYYNEQFF.

This clonotype was counted only a few times. The chain employs TRBV19 and TRBJ1-1; TRBD1 aligns across 9 bases. V shed 3 bases, J shed 0 bases, and the junction held 8 bases outside the gene matches. This CDR3 contains 17 residues. Germline CDR1 reads LNHDA; CDR2 reads SQIVND (reference sequence). Written as DNA, the CDR3 is TGTGCCAGTAGTATGGGATCGGGACAGGGATTGAACACTGAAGCTTTCTTT. As protein: CASSMGSGQGLNTEAFF.

This clonotype was seen repeatedly, ten times or more. V is TRBV7-8 and J is TRBJ1-2; TRBD1 is a possible D gene (6 bases). Germline V lookup: CDR1 SGHVS, CDR2 FQNEAQ. CDR3 length: 13 amino acids. V shed 5 bases and J shed 2 bases, with 9 bases lying between them. The DNA for the CDR3 is TGTGCCAGCAGCCGGACAGTCAACTATGGCTACACCTTC. Translated: CASSRTVNYGYTF.

V usage is TRBV7-9 and J usage is TRBJ1-2, with D unresolved. V gave up 0 bases and J gave up 0 bases, with 8 bases separating them. CDR1 is SEHNR and CDR2 is FQNEAQ in the germline V gene (reference sequence). CDR3 length: 15 residues. The CDR3 is CASSLAVATNYGYTF. CDR3 bases: TGTGCCAGCAGCTTAGCGGTCGCTACTAACTATGGCTACACCTTC.

Turning to this clonotype: The conserved closing phenylalanine or tryptophan is absent in this CDR3, likely reflecting a read error. It is unclear where the CDR3 begins or ends on the DNA, so no DNA is shown, and the CDR3 is as TCRdb lists it. This chain uses TRBV7-6 with TRBJ2-3; the D call TRBD1 from the table was never checked on the DNA. The V gene's germline CDR1 is SGHVS and CDR2 FNYEAQ. The CDR3 totals 13 residues, both ends included. CDR3 region: CASNLETGEGKQY.

The V gene is TRBV7-9, the J gene TRBJ2-7; 7 bases are shared with TRBD2. Germline assignment: CDR1 SEHNR and CDR2 FQNEAQ (reference sequence). The V gene end was trimmed by 5 bases and the J gene end by 12 bases; junction bases not matched to a gene: 16. This CDR3 region has 14 residues. The CDR3 protein is CASSPSGGSNFGYF. The CDR3 region has the DNA TGTGCCAGCAGCCCTAGCGGTGGCTCCAACTTCGGGTACTTC.

This clonotype was observed once. V is TRBV6-1 and J is TRBJ1-2; unclear D gene. Germline CDR1 and CDR2: MNHNS and SASEGT. This CDR3 contains 14 residues. V shed 5 bases and J shed 0 bases, with 10 bases lying between them. CDR3: CASSRVGTNYGYTF. CDR3 DNA: TGTGCCAGCAGTCGGGTAGGAACTAACTATGGCTACACCTTC.

CDR3 sequence reads: CASSQVDRDGYGYTF. CDR3 DNA sequence: TGTGCCAGCAGCCAAGTGGACAGGGACGGTTATGGCTACACCTTC. This chain joins TRBV7-9 and TRBJ1-2; 8 positions match TRBD1. V lost 5 bases to trimming and J lost 5 bases; unmatched junction nucleotides: 10. The CDR3 extends over 15 amino acids. The germline V gene has CDR1 SEHNR and CDR2 FQNEAQ (reference sequence).

For this clonotype: One junction end disagrees with the germline gene, perhaps due to a read error. The V call is TRBV4-3, the J call TRBJ1-1; 8 bases agree with TRBD1. Germline CDR1 reads LGHNA; CDR2 reads YSLEER. CDR3 length: 10 amino acids. In nucleotides, the CDR3 is TGCGCCAGCAGCCTCGGACAGGGACATTTT. This sequence encodes CASSLGQGHF.

This rearrangement joins TRBV7-3 to TRBJ1-1; a weak D match, TRBD1 (6 bases). Germline CDR1 reads SGHTA; CDR2 reads FQGTGA. V was clipped by 2 bases and J by 14 bases, with 24 bases between them. The CDR3 length is 15 residues. CDR3 bases: TGTGCCAGCAGCTTATGGGGGGGCCCTCTACGAGCAGTATTCTTT. Residues: CASSLWGGPLRAVFF.

Concerning this clonotype: At one end, the junction sequence differs from germline, possibly due to a read error. This chain joins TRBV5-1 and TRBJ1-1; D is ambiguous. Germline loops: CDR1 SGHRS, CDR2 YFSETQ. This CDR3 is 12 amino acids long. The CDR3 protein is CASSLPSGNTFF. CDR3 coding DNA: TGTGCCAGCAGCCTACCCTCGGGGAACACTTTCTTT. The variable domain in full, with the rest retrieved from reference TRBV5-1 and TRBJ1-1, is KAGVTQTPRYLIKTRGQQVTLSCSPISGHRSVSWYQQTPGQGLQFLFEYFSETQRNKGNFPGRFSGRQFSNSRSEMNVSTLELGDSALYLCASSLPSGNTFFGQGTRLTVV.

A remark on this clonotype: Mismatch with germline at one junction end may stem from a read error. The CDR3 spells CASSSDSHGTETQYF. The CDR3 DNA sequence: TGTGCCAGCAGCTCGGACAGCCATGGCACAGAGACGCAGTATTTT. The rearrangement links TRBV2 to TRBJ2-3; D possibly corresponds to TRBD1 (6 bases). CDR1 SNHLY and CDR2 FYNNEI come from the germline V gene. This CDR3 is 15 amino acids long.

Only one count was recorded for this clonotype. The junction shows a germline mismatch at one end, possibly a read error. This rearrangement joins TRBV7-1 to TRBJ1-6, with no clear D. TRBV7-1 is annotated as an ORF whose role is uncertain. The CDR3 contains 15 residues. The CDR3 spells CASSAGEPLNSPPHF. Written as DNA, the CDR3 is TGTGCCAGCAGCGCGGGAGAACCCCTTAATTCACCCCCCCACTTT.

This clonotype was recorded at least ten times. V and J are TRBV9 and TRBJ2-7; D might be TRBD1 (7 bases). Germline CDR1 SGDLS, CDR2 YYNGEE. The V end lost 4 bases, the J end lost 0 bases, and 14 bases lay between the germline ends. This CDR3 spans 15 amino acids. The CDR3 DNA is TGTGCCAGCAGCCTCCAGGGGGGACACTCCTACGAGCAGTACTTC. Amino acid sequence: CASSLQGGHSYEQYF.

This clonotype was detected ten times or more. This chain uses TRBV15 with TRBJ1-4; D is ambiguous. The germline CDR1 and CDR2 sequences are LNHNV and YYDKDF (reference sequence). The CDR3 has 14 residues. Between the trimmed V and J ends, which lost 1 base and 5 bases, there was a span of 8 bases. The CDR3 spells CATSRVRQNEKLFF. The CDR3 bases are TGTGCCACCAGCAGAGTGAGGCAGAATGAAAAACTGTTTTTT.

The chain carries TRBV2 and TRBJ2-7; 7 bases are a match to TRBD1. Trimming removed 4 bases from V and 6 bases from J; junction bases left unmatched: 6. The CDR3 sequence is 13 residues long. Germline-derived CDR1 and CDR2 are SNHLY and FYNNEI. This CDR3 is CASSVQGISEQYF. CDR3 in DNA: TGTGCCAGCAGTGTACAGGGGATTAGCGAGCAGTACTTC.

In nucleotides, the CDR3 is TGTGCCAGCAGCTTAGTTTGGGGGGTCAGCAATCAGCCCCAGCATTTT. Residues: CASSLVWGVSNQPQHF. V usage is TRBV13 and J usage is TRBJ1-5; tentative D call: TRBD1 (5 bases). The CDR3 extends over 16 amino acids. The germline gives CDR1 PRHDT, CDR2 FYEKMQ (reference sequence). Trimming took 1 base from V and 1 from J, leaving 11 bases between them.